This TCR beta chain was profiled in a study of blood T cells in healthy people across ages. This clonotype was picked up a small number of times. The antigen remains undetermined. Regarding the study as a whole: Significant beta diversity loss was already apparent by age approximately 40, declining roughly linearly.

Together with a sample-barcoded 5' primer, a J-beta primer mix was included in a second PCR lasting roughly 6 to 12 cycles. MiXCR, run by TCRdb on the 5' RACE reads, gives a single entry per CDR3 protein. Of some 1,800,000 distinct CDR3 sequences in the sample, 39% were seen once. The clonotype originates from a human donor in good health. Sequencing was performed on blood.

In nucleotides, the CDR3 is TGTGCCATCAGTGAGACAGGGGTCGGCCAGCCCCAGCATTTT. Residues: CAISETGVGQPQHF. The chain is built from TRBV10-3 and TRBJ1-5; 7 bases match TRBD1. The CDR3 loop spans 14 amino acids. Germline V gene data show CDR1 as ENHRY and CDR2 as SYGVKD. The ends lost 2 bases at V and 7 bases at J; junction bases unmatched: 5.